These 21 T cell receptor beta chains were sequenced from one sample in a study of CD8 T cells in Susac syndrome. Reverse transcription of roughly 0.5 to 1 ug RNA used random hexamers. TCRdb processed the immunoSEQ multiplex PCR reads anew with MiXCR; each CDR3 protein has one entry. The data show 100,000 to 150,000 distinct CDR3 sequences, approximately 94% seen once. Sequencing was carried out using CD4+ T cells from PBMCs. The origin of the receptors is a human donor with multiple sclerosis.

This clonotype occurred once. The chain has TRBV9 and TRBJ2-5; D gene ambiguous. Trimming pared 2 bases from V and 2 bases from J, leaving 7 bases between. The V gene's germline CDR1 is SGDLS and CDR2 YYNGEE. This CDR3 contains 13 residues. The chain's CDR3 is CASSVSAQETQYF. The CDR3 region has the DNA TGTGCCAGCAGCGTCTCGGCACAAGAGACCCAGTACTTC.

The chain is built from TRBV20-1 and TRBJ2-2; possibly TRBD1 for D (6 bases). The CDR3 length is 15 residues. Trimming removed 2 bases from V and 6 bases from J, with 16 bases in between. The germline gives CDR1 DFQATT, CDR2 SNEGSKA (reference sequence). The CDR3 protein is CSARPRTEGPGELFF. The CDR3 coding sequence is TGCAGTGCTAGACCCAGGACAGAAGGCCCCGGGGAGCTGTTTTTT.

Only one count was recorded for this clonotype. The chain employs TRBV7-9 and TRBJ2-6, with 8 positions matching TRBD1. The CDR3 is 18 amino acids. V was pared by 5 bases and J by 0 bases, with 9 bases of the junction left unmatched. The germline gives CDR1 SEHNR, CDR2 FQNEAQ (reference sequence). CDR3 DNA sequence: TGTGCCAGCAGCCCGCTCGGACAGGGCCCCTCTGGGGCCAACGTCCTGACTTTC. Translated: CASSPLGQGPSGANVLTF.

This clonotype was recorded once. This rearrangement joins TRBV19 to TRBJ2-4, with D uncertain. Germline V lookup: CDR1 LNHDA, CDR2 SQIVND (reference sequence). Between the trimmed V and J ends, which lost 5 bases and 6 bases, there was a span of 8 bases. The CDR3 length is 12 residues. The CDR3 is CASSLNRNIQYF. The CDR3 nucleotides are TGTGCCAGTAGTCTAAACAGAAACATTCAGTACTTC.

CDR3 loop: CASSSPGSGRTF. CDR3 DNA sequence: TGTGCCAGCAGTTCTCCAGGGTCGGGGCGCACCTTC. The rearrangement uses TRBV12-3 or TRBV12-4 and TRBJ1-2, with D perhaps matching TRBD1 (5 bases). This CDR3 region has 12 residues. Trimming pared 4 bases from V and 13 bases from J, leaving 16 bases between.

V is TRBV7-3 and J is TRBJ1-1; D gene uncertain. The CDR3 loop spans 13 amino acids. Germline assignment: CDR1 SGHTA and CDR2 FQGTGA. Trimming stripped 5 bases from V and 8 bases from J, with 15 bases between. CDR3 in amino acids: CASSQVRGVEAFF. The CDR3 DNA sequence: TGTGCCAGCAGCCAAGTTCGGGGAGTGGAAGCTTTCTTT.

The CDR3 DNA reads TGTGCCAGCAGTTTAAAGGGACAGGGGCATCAGCCCCAGCATTTT. Its translation: CASSLKGQGHQPQHF. The chain employs TRBV12-3 or TRBV12-4 and TRBJ1-5; 10 bases agree with TRBD1. The V gene end was trimmed by 2 bases and the J gene end by 5 bases; junction bases not matched to a gene: 3. This CDR3 is built from 15 residues.

The chain recombines TRBV3-1 with TRBJ2-7; D might be TRBD1 (6 bases). The CDR3 runs 16 residues. Looked up from germline, CDR1 is LGHDT and CDR2 is YNNKEL (reference sequence). Trimming stripped 0 bases from V and 0 bases from J, with 12 bases between. The CDR3 loop reads CASSQEWGLSSYEQYF. CDR3 DNA: TGTGCCAGCAGCCAAGAGTGGGGGCTAAGCTCCTACGAGCAGTACTTC.

The chain uses TRBV19 and TRBJ2-3; D possibly matches TRBD1 or TRBD2 (5 bases each). V shed 3 bases and J shed 4 bases, with 17 bases lying between them. This CDR3 has 16 amino acids. CDR1 and CDR2 (germline): LNHDA, SQIVND (reference sequence). This CDR3 is CASSIIQGPLPDTQYF. CDR3 sequence (DNA): TGTGCCAGTAGTATCATCCAGGGACCCCTCCCAGATACGCAGTATTTT.

The chain joins TRBV12-3 or TRBV12-4 to TRBJ2-3; D is possibly TRBD2 (6 bases). This CDR3 is 17 amino acids long. The V and J ends lost 2 bases and 0 bases respectively, with 15 bases between them. CDR3 nucleotides: TGTGCCAGCAGTTTATACCAGGGAGGAGGGAGCACAGATACGCAGTATTTT. Residues: CASSLYQGGGSTDTQYF.

The chain is built from TRBV6-5 and TRBJ2-7; D could derive from TRBD1 or TRBD2 (5 bases each). The V end lost 5 bases, the J end lost 2 bases, and 16 bases lay between the germline ends. Germline values: CDR1 MNHEY, CDR2 SVGAGI. The CDR3 is 15 amino acids. The CDR3 bases are TGTGCCAGCAGTCCCATCGGGGACGGAACCTACGAGCAGTACTTC. Translation: CASSPIGDGTYEQYF.

V and J are TRBV30 and TRBJ2-2, with D tentatively TRBD1 (6 bases). Trimming stripped 3 bases from V and 4 bases from J, with 15 bases between. This CDR3 is built from 15 residues. CDR1 and CDR2 (germline): GTSNPN, SVGIG (reference sequence). This CDR3 reads CAWRTGPTFTGELFF. In DNA, the CDR3 is TGTGCCTGGAGGACAGGCCCCACTTTCACCGGGGAGCTGTTTTTT.

The chain uses TRBV27 and TRBJ1-2; 10 bases fit TRBD1. The CDR3 totals 22 residues. Per the germline V gene, CDR1 is MNHEY and CDR2 is SMNVEV (reference sequence). Losses at the gene ends were 0 bases for V and 7 bases for J; bases not matched to a gene: 26. The CDR3 loop reads CASSLSMSGRPGQGSPGAGYTF. In DNA form, the CDR3 reads TGTGCCAGCAGTTTATCGATGTCGGGTAGGCCGGGACAGGGGTCCCCAGGGGCTGGCTACACCTTC.

V is TRBV20-1 and J is TRBJ1-5; unclear D gene. Germline CDR1 is DFQATT and CDR2 is SNEGSKA (reference sequence). The CDR3 sequence is 16 residues long. V was clipped by 6 bases and J by 1 base, with 19 bases between them. In DNA, the CDR3 is TGCAGTGCAAAGACGACGCCGGGAACGAGCAATCAGCCCCAGCATTTT. The encoded protein is CSAKTTPGTSNQPQHF.

The V gene is TRBV19, the J gene TRBJ2-1; 9 bases line up with TRBD2. CDR1 and CDR2 from the germline V gene are LNHDA and SQIVND (reference sequence). The V and J ends lost 11 bases and 2 bases, in that order; junction bases with no gene match: 1. This CDR3 contains 12 residues. The CDR3 sequence is CASSGAYNEQFF. CDR3 bases: TGTGCCTCTAGCGGGGCCTACAATGAGCAGTTCTTC.

This clonotype was detected once. The chain is built from TRBV20-1 and TRBJ2-5; 8 bases match TRBD2. V trimming: 7 bases; J trimming: 4 bases; junction bases outside the gene matches: 8. The CDR3 covers 13 residues. Germline CDR1 and CDR2: DFQATT and SNEGSKA (reference sequence). This chain's CDR3 is CSGQRETAETQYF. In nucleotides, the CDR3 is TGCAGTGGGCAGCGGGAGACGGCAGAGACCCAGTACTTC.

This chain uses TRBV12-3 or TRBV12-4 with TRBJ1-4; D is unresolved. V dropped 5 bases and J dropped 0 bases, with 4 bases sitting between them. This CDR3 spans 13 amino acids. The CDR3 reads CASSLATNEKLFF. As DNA, the CDR3 is TGTGCCAGCAGTCTCGCAACTAATGAAAAACTGTTTTTT.

The CDR3: CASSLGASQETQYF. The CDR3, as DNA: TGTGCCAGCAGCTTGGGGGCGAGCCAAGAGACCCAGTACTTC. This rearrangement joins TRBV5-4 to TRBJ2-5, with D unresolved. The V and J ends lost 0 bases and 1 base respectively, with 7 bases between them. The CDR3 totals 14 residues. In germline, CDR1 is SGHNT, CDR2 YYREEE (reference sequence).

The genes are TRBV6-1 and TRBJ2-5; D is possibly TRBD2 (6 bases). Germline V gives CDR1 MNHNS, CDR2 SASEGT. Between the trimmed V and J ends, which lost 6 bases and 0 bases, there was a span of 23 bases. The length of the CDR3 is 18 residues. CDR3 nucleotides: TGTGCCAGCAGGCGCCGCGGGGCGGCTCGGAGGGACCAAGAGACCCAGTACTTC. It codes for CASRRRGAARRDQETQYF.

The CDR3 reads CASSLSRIYGYTF. In DNA form, the CDR3 reads TGTGCCAGCAGCTTGTCAAGGATTTATGGCTACACCTTC. The chain carries TRBV5-4 and TRBJ1-2, with D uncertain. The CDR3 length is 13 residues. The V gene's germline CDR1 is SGHNT and CDR2 YYREEE (reference sequence). V lost 1 base, J lost 5 bases, and 9 bases lay in between.

The rearrangement uses TRBV18 and TRBJ1-3, with TRBD1 identical over 8 bases. With 0 bases clipped from V and 5 bases from J, the junction kept 6 bases outside the gene matches. This CDR3 is built from 16 residues. From germline, CDR1 is KGHSH and CDR2 LQKENI. This CDR3 is CASSPPGQAGRNTIYF. Here the CDR3 DNA reads TGTGCCAGCTCACCACCGGGACAGGCCGGGAGAAACACCATATATTTT.